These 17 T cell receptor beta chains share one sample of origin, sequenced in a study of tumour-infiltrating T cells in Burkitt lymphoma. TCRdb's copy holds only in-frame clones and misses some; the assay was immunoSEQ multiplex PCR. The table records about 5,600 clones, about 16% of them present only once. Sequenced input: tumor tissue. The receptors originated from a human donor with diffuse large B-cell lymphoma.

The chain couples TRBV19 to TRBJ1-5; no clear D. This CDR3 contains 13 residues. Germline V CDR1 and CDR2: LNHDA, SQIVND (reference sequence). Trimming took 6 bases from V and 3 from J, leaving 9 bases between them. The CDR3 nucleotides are TGTGCCAGTAGACAGAACTACAATCAGCCCCAGCATTTT. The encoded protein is CASRQNYNQPQHF.

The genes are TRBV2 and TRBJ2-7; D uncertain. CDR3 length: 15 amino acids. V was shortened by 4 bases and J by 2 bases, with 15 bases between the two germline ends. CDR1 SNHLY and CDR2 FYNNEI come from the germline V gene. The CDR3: CASSAAHYLTYEQYF. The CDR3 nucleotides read TGTGCCAGCAGTGCTGCCCATTACCTAACCTACGAGCAGTACTTC.

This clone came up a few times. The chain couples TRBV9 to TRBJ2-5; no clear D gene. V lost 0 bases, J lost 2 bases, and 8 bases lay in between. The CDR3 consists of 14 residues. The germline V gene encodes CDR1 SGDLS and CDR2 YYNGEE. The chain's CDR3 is CASSVASIQETQYF. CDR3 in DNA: TGTGCCAGCAGCGTAGCAAGCATTCAAGAGACCCAGTACTTC.

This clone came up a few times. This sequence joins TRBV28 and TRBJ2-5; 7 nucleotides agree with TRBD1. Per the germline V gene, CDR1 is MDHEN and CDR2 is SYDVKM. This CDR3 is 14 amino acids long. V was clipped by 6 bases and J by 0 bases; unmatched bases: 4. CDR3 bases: TGTGCCAGCAGCCGAGGGGGCTACCAAGAGACCCAGTACTTC. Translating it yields CASSRGGYQETQYF.

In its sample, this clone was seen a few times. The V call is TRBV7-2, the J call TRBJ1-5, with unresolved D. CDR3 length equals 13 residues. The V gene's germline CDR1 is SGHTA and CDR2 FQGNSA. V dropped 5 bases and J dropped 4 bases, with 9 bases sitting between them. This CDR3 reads CASSPYPNQPQHF. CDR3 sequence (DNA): TGTGCCAGCAGCCCGTACCCAAATCAGCCCCAGCATTTT.

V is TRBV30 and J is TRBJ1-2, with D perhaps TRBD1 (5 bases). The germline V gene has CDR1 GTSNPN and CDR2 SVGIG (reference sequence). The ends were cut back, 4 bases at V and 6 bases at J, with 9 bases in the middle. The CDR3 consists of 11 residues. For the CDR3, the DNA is TGTGCCTGGACTTGGGGGAATGGCTACACCTTC. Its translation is CAWTWGNGYTF.

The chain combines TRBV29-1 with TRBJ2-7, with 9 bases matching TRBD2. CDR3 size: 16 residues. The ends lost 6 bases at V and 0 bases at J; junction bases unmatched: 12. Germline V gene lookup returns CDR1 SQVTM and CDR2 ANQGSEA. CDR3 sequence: CSVSGTSSSSSYEQYF. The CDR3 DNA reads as TGCAGCGTATCCGGGACTAGCAGTTCTTCCTCCTACGAGCAGTACTTC.

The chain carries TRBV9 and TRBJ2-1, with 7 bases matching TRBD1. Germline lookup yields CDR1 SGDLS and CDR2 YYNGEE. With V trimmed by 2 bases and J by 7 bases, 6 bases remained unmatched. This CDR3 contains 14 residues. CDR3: CASSVGQLRNEQFF. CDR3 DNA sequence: TGTGCCAGCAGCGTGGGACAGCTGCGAAATGAGCAGTTCTTC.

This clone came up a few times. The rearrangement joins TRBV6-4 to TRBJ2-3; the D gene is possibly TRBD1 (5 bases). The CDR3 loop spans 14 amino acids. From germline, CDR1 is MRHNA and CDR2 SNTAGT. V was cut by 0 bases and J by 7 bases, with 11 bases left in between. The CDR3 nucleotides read TGTGCCAGCAGTGACTCTCCCCTGGACAATACGCAGTATTTT. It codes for CASSDSPLDNTQYF.

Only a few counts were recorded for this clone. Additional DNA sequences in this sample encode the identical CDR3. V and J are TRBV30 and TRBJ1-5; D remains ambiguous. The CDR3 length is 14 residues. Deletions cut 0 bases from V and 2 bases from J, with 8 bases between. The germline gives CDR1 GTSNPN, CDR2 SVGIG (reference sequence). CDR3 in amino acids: CAWSVGLGNQPQHF. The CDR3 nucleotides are TGTGCCTGGAGTGTTGGTCTGGGCAATCAGCCCCAGCATTTT.

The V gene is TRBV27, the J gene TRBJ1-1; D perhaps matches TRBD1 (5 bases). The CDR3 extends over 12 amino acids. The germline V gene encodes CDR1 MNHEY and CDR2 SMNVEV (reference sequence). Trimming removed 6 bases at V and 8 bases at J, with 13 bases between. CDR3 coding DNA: TGTGCCAGCAGCAACTCGGGACGGGAAGCTTTCTTT. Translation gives CASSNSGREAFF.

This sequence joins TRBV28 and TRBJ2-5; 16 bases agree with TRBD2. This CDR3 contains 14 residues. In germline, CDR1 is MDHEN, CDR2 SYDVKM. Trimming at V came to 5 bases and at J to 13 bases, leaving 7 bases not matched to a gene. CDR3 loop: CASSTGTSGRGGYF. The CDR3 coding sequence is TGTGCCAGCAGTACAGGGACTAGCGGGAGGGGCGGGTACTTC.

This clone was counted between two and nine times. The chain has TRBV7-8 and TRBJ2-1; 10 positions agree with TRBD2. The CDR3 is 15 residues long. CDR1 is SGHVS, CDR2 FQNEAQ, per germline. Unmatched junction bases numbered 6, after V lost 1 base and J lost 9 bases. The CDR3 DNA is TGTGCCAGCAGCTTAGACGAGCGGGAGGGAGGTGAGCAGTTCTTC. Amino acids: CASSLDEREGGEQFF.

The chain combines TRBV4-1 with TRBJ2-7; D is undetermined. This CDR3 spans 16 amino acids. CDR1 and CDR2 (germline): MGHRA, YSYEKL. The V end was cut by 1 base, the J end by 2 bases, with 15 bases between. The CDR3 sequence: CASSQVGQKITYEQYF. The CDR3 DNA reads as TGCGCCAGCAGCCAAGTCGGGCAGAAAATTACCTACGAGCAGTACTTC.

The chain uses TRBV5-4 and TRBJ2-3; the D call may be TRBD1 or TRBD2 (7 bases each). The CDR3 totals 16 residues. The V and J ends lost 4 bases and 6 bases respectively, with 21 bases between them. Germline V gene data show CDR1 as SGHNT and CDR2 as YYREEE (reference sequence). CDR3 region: CASSKTTGDYPDTQYF. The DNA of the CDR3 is TGTGCCAGCAGCAAAACTACAGGGGACTACCCGGATACGCAGTATTTT.

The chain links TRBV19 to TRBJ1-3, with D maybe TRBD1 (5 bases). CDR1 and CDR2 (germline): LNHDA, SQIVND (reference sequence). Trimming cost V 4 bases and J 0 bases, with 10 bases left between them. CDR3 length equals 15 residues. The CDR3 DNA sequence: TGTGCCAGTAGTACACAGGACTACTCTGGAAACACCATATATTTT. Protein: CASSTQDYSGNTIYF.

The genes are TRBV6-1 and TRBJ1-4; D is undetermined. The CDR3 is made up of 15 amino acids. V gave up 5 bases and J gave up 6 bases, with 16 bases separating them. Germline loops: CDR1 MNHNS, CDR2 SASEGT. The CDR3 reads CASSRGPEWYEKLFF. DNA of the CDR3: TGTGCCAGCAGTCGCGGACCCGAATGGTATGAAAAACTGTTTTTT.